This T cell receptor beta chain was obtained from a study of control samples from healthy donors and cancer patients. The assay was immunoSEQ multiplex PCR, and TCRdb's table has in-frame clones only and misses some. The sample consists of some 150,000 clones, 94% of them appearing once. V lost 3 bases and J 2 bases, leaving 11 bases between the germline ends. This CDR3 is 14 amino acids long. Germline V gene sequence: CDR1 MDHEN, CDR2 SYDVKM. The V call is TRBV28, the J call TRBJ2-7; D remains unclear. The sequenced material came from blood. This clonotype originated in a middle-aged man in good health. CDR3 sequence (DNA): TGTGCCAGCAGTTTGGTAACGGGTACCTACGAGCAGTACTTC. Its translation is CASSLVTGTYEQYF.